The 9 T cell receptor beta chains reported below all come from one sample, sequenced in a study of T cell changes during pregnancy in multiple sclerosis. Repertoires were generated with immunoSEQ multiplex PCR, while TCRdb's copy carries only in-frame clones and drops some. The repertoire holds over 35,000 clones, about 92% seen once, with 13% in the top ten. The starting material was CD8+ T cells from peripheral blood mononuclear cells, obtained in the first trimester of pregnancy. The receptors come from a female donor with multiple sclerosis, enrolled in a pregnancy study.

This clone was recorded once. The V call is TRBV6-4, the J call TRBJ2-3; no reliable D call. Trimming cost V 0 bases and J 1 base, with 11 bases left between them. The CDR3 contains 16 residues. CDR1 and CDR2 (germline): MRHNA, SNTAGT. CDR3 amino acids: CASSDSKYGGTDTQYF. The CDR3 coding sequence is TGTGCCAGCAGTGACTCGAAGTACGGAGGCACAGATACGCAGTATTTT.

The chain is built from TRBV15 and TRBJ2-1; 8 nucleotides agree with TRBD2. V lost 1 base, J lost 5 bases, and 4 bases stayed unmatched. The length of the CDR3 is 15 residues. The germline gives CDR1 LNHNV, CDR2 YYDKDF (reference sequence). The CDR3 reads CATSRAGGPDNEQFF. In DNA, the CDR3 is TGTGCCACCAGCAGAGCGGGGGGGCCCGACAATGAGCAGTTCTTC. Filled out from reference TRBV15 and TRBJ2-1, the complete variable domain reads DAMVIQNPRYQVTQFGKPVTLSCSQTLNHNVMYWYQQKSSQAPKLLFHYYDKDFNNEADTPDNFQSRRPNTSFCFLDIRSPGLGDTAMYLCATSRAGGPDNEQFFGPGTRLTVL.

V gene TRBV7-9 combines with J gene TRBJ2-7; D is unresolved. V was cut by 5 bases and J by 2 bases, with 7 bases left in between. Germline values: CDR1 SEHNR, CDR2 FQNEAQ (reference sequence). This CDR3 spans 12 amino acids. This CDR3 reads CASSPVAYEQYF. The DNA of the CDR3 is TGTGCCAGCAGCCCAGTGGCCTACGAGCAGTACTTC. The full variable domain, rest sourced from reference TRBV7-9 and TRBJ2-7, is DTGVSQNPRHKITKRGQNVTFRCDPISEHNRLYWYRQTLGQGPEFLTYFQNEAQLEKSRLLSDRFSAERPKGSFSTLEIQRTEQGDSAMYLCASSPVAYEQYFGPGTRLTVT.

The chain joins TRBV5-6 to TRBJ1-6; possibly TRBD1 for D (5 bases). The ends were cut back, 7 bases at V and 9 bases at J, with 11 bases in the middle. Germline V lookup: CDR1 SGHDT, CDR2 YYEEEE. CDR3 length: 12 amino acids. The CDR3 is CASVKGLSPLHF. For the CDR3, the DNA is TGTGCCAGCGTTAAGGGGCTTTCACCCCTCCACTTT.

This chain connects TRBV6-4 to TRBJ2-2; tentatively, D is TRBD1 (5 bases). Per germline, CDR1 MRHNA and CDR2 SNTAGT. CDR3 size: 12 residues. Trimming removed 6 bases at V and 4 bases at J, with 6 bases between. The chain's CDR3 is CASSQGTGELFF. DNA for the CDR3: TGTGCCAGCAGCCAGGGCACCGGGGAGCTGTTTTTT.

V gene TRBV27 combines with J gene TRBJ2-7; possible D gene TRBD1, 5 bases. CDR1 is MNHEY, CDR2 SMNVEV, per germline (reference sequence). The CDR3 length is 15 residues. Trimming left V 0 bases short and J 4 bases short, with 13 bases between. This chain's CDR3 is CASSLSRGSAYEQYF. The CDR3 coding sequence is TGTGCCAGCAGTTTATCTAGGGGATCGGCTTACGAGCAGTACTTC.

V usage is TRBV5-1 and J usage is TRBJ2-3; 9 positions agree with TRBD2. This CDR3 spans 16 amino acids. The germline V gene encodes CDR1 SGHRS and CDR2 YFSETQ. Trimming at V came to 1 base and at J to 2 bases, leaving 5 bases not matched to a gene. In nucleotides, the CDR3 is TGCGCCAGCAGCTTGTCTAGCGGGGATTACACAGATACGCAGTATTTT. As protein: CASSLSSGDYTDTQYF.

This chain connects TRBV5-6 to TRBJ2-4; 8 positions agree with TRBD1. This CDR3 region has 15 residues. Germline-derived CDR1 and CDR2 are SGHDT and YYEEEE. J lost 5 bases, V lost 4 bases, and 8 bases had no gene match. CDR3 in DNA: TGTGCCAGCAGCCTAGGGACAGGTATTCAAAACATTCAGTACTTC. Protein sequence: CASSLGTGIQNIQYF.

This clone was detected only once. CDR3 nucleotide sequence: TGTGCCAGCAGCTTACCGAGGGACAGGGGCCAAGAGACCCAGTACTTC. Translating it yields CASSLPRDRGQETQYF. The chain has TRBV7-8 and TRBJ2-5; 10 bases match TRBD1. CDR3 size: 16 residues. CDR1 and CDR2 from the germline V gene are SGHVS and FQNEAQ. The J segment lost 1 base and the V segment lost 2 bases, leaving 4 bases of the junction unmatched.